This TCR beta chain is from a study of shared clonotypes between healthy human individuals (dated by TCRdb to 2020 to 2021). Background for the entire study: The cohort comprised two women and a few men aged 18 to 49 years. For each donor, CD4 naive and CD4 memory were each given three plates, CD8 naive was given two plates, and CD8 memory was given one plate. To estimate repertoire size and how much clonotype sharing occurs between individuals, the study deeply sequenced the blood TCR repertoires of five healthy adults. Different laboratories and diverse techniques were used to prepare libraries and sequence TCR repertoires, to increase sequencing depth and limit assay-specific biases. Between about 0.94 and 8.9 billion PBMCs per donor were obtained by leukapheresis.

The CDR3 spans 12 residues, from the cysteine through the phenylalanine. Kept here is only the CDR3 DNA, which spans 36 bases and is read in frame from base 1. CDR1 and CDR2, per the germline V gene, are MNHNS and SASEGT. The junction shows trimming of 5 bases on V and 3 bases on J, and the gene matches do not reach 1 base of it. Using the deep immunoSEQ assay, TCR CDR3 regions were amplified from genomic DNA by multiplex PCR. Extracted genomic DNA from each cell subset was spread evenly across all wells of several immunoSEQ 96-well plates, with each plate serving as a replicate. For sorted subsets, around 0.2 ug of genomic DNA, equivalent to 25,000 to 35,000 T cell genomes, went into each replicate PCR. Purified libraries were quantified with a Qubit 3.0 fluorometer, sized on a Bioanalyzer 2100, and re-quantified with the KAPA Library Quantification kit. A separate single-read 150-cycle Illumina NextSeq 550 flow cell was used to sequence each immunoSEQ 96-well plate. Per the source publication's procedure: The immunoSEQ output contained only junctional sequences without quality scores, so filtering could not match that applied to full-length reads. To assign V/J genes and CDR3, sequences were annotated using PyIR, a Python wrapper for IgBLAST v1.9, with IMGT germline references. Reads were filtered out if the reads had weak V/J assignments (E-value above 1e-6), no CDR3, stop codons, out-of-frame junctions, or ambiguous translated residues. V3J clonotypes were defined by identical inferred V gene, J gene, and CDR3 amino acid sequence. The percentage overlap between two repertoires was calculated by dividing the number of shared unique clonotypes by the size of the smaller repertoire. Repertoire richness was assessed with RTK rarefaction, the Chao1 estimator, and Recon v2.1 estimates of unobserved clonotypes. Generation probabilities were computed with OLGA for all TCRbeta clonotypes obtained by the gDNA method from several donors. TCRdb took this table from immuneACCESS and kept in-frame rearrangements with V and J called. Such tables lack part of the clones; where checked against another copy, unresolved V genes explain under half of the gap, and the rest is unexplained. From that table come the V and J calls and clone size; the DNA was used to work out D and trimming. The sample includes about 580,000 clones, with roughly 98% observed a single time. 0.25% to 0.35% of the sample rests with the top ten.

Worth noting for this clone: Its antigen remains unidentified. Base quality data are lacking; no much larger clone is found one base away.

CD8 naive samples were obtained by positive selection for CCR7 among CD45RO-negative cells, yielding a CD45RA+CCR7+ population from which TemRA cells were excluded. Healthy HIV-negative adults with no recently reported acute infections or vaccinations were included as donors. Only Caucasian adults living in Nashville, Tennessee, USA were represented among the donors. After blood collection by leukapheresis, PBMCs were isolated using Ficoll-Histopaque density gradient centrifugation and then cryopreserved in the vapor phase of liquid nitrogen. Analytical flow cytometry was used to check the purity and quantity of every magnetically sorted T cell population. From each sorted fraction, genomic DNA was isolated and quantified by UV absorbance on a Nanodrop 2000c. Beyond this particular receptor, the publication reports: Naive subsets generally had larger estimated clonotype richness than memory subsets. Sampling was restricted to blood, and TCR repertoires in tissues likely differ from the TCR repertoires found in blood. Compared with non-shared clonotypes, the clonotypes found in all four sorted-subset donors had higher generation probabilities. Based on pairwise subsampling, the degree of clonotype sharing among donors was expected to be affected by sequencing depth. Rarefaction of sorted-subset datasets indicated incomplete sequencing despite the large sequencing depth. Because the study included a small number of donors, the genetic and exposure-history diversity represented was limited. About 5% of naive CD4, 3.5% of naive CD8, roughly 2.4% of memory CD4, and roughly 0.4% of memory CD8 clonotypes were shared across a few donors.

Sequencing input: naive CD8+ T cells sorted from blood. The cell subset or site tag for this specimen amounts to: CD45RA+CCR7+. The rearranged segments are TRBV6-1 and TRBJ2-7, and 7 bases in between align with TRBD2. The receptor comes from a man aged 30-40 years in good health. CDR3 loop: CASSWTSYEQYF. DNA sequence: TGTGCCAGCAGTTGGACTAGCTACGAGCAGTACTTC.